This is a list of T cell receptor beta chains from one sample in a study of graft-versus-host responses after intestinal transplantation. Their cognate antigens are unknown. Clones were read by immunoSEQ multiplex PCR, and TCRdb kept only the in-frame ones, dropping some. This table holds roughly 39,000 clones, roughly 96% found once. Sequenced material: unstimulated CD8+ T cells sorted from spleen or lymph node cells, taken before transplant. The receptor source for this set is a human donor who was the organ donor for an intestinal transplant. Each CDR3 is given with its conserved first and last residue. D genes are given only for firm matches. The size field is filled for only some rows; it gives once, few, many or a size class.

-	-	TRBJ1-2	TRBV7-9	TGTGCCAGCAGCTTGACAGCGCTGGAAGCTAACTATGGCTACACCTTC	CASSLTALEANYGYTF
TRBD1	-	TRBJ2-7	TRBV28	TGTGCCAGCAGTTTAGGCGGACAGGATTTCTACGAGCAGTACTTC	CASSLGGQDFYEQYF
TRBD1	-	TRBJ1-5	TRBV4-3	TGCGCCAGCAGCCTAGGACAGGGAGGTCAGCCCCAGCATTTT	CASSLGQGGQPQHF
TRBD1	-	TRBJ1-1	TRBV4-1	TGCGCCAGCAGCCCACAGACAGGGATGAACACTGAAGCTTTCTTT	CASSPQTGMNTEAFF
TRBD1	-	TRBJ1-2	TRBV18	TGTGCCAGCTCCCCCGGCGGGGACAGTACCTATGGCTACACCTTC	CASSPGGDSTYGYTF
-	-	TRBJ1-5	TRBV2	TGTGCCAGCAGTGAAGCAGGGGCCCAGCATTTT	CASSEAGAQHF
-	-	TRBJ2-7	TRBV6-9	TGTGCCAGCAGTACCTGGGCCTCATACTCCTACGAGCAGTACTTC	CASSTWASYSYEQYF
-	-	TRBJ1-4	TRBV28	TGTGCCAGCAGTTTAACTCCAACTAATGAAAAACTGTTTTTT	CASSLTPTNEKLFF
-	-	TRBJ1-3	TRBV19	TGTGCCAGTAGTATTTCGAGGACTGGAAACACCATATATTTT	CASSISRTGNTIYF
-	-	TRBJ2-7	TRBV27	TGTGCCAGCAGTAATTATTACGAGCAGTACTTC	CASSNYYEQYF
-	-	TRBJ2-7	TRBV5-4	TGTGCCAGCAGCGGCCGGGACACTACCTACGAGCAGTACTTC	CASSGRDTTYEQYF
-	-	TRBJ2-3	TRBV4-3	TGCGCCAGCAGCCAAGGGCCGGACAGAAGCACAGATACGCAGTATTTT	CASSQGPDRSTDTQYF
-	-	TRBJ2-1	TRBV5-4	TGTGCCAGCAGCTTGGACAGGGAGTACAATGAGCAGTTCTTC	CASSLDREYNEQFF
-	-	TRBJ1-1	TRBV7-2	TGTGCCAGCAGCTTAACGTTGAACAGCTACACTGAAGCTTTCTTT	CASSLTLNSYTEAFF
TRBD2	once	TRBJ2-1	TRBV5-1	TGCGCCAGCAGCTTGACCCCTAGCGGGGGGGCTTGGGATGAGCAGTTCTTC	CASSLTPSGGAWDEQFF
TRBD2	-	TRBJ2-1	TRBV5-1	TGCGCCAGCAGCCCCGGGACTAGCGGGGGGGCGAATGAGCAGTTCTTC	CASSPGTSGGANEQFF
-	-	TRBJ1-2	TRBV19	TGTGCCAGTAGACCTAGTCGACGGGGGACCTATGGCTACACCTTC	CASRPSRRGTYGYTF
-	-	TRBJ2-7	TRBV4-3	TGCGCCAGCAGCCAAGATCCGGTAGGTCCATCCTACGAGCAGTACTTC	CASSQDPVGPSYEQYF
-	-	TRBJ1-1	TRBV27	TGTGCCAGCAGCCCCCCGGGAACCTTTAACACTGAAGCTTTCTTT	CASSPPGTFNTEAFF
-	-	TRBJ1-6	TRBV7-8	TGTGCCAGCAGCTTAGTTCAGGGAGCGTATAATTCACCCCTCCACTTT	CASSLVQGAYNSPLHF
TRBD1	-	TRBJ2-7	TRBV5-4	TGTGCCAGCAGCTTGGGGGACAGGATATACGAGCAGTACTTC	CASSLGDRIYEQYF
TRBD1	-	TRBJ2-7	TRBV28	TGTGCCAGCAGTCTGGGACAGTCCTACGAGCAGTACTTC	CASSLGQSYEQYF
TRBD2	-	TRBJ2-5	TRBV11-1	TGTGCCAGCAGCGCGGGACTAGCGGGGGAACAAGAGACCCAGTACTTC	CASSAGLAGEQETQYF
TRBD2	-	TRBJ2-3	TRBV4-1	TGCGCCAGCAGCCCCAAGAAATCATTAGCGGGGGGGCTGCCAGATACGCAGTATTTT	CASSPKKSLAGGLPDTQYF
-	-	TRBJ2-7	TRBV14	TGTGCCAGCAGCCAAGGGGGTGGTCCGGGTATCTACGAGCAGTACTTC	CASSQGGGPGIYEQYF
TRBD2	-	TRBJ2-1	TRBV28	TGTGCCAGCAGCCCGACTAGCGGGGGCCCGACCCGGGGACATGAGCAGTTCTTC	CASSPTSGGPTRGHEQFF
TRBD1	-	TRBJ1-3	TRBV10-2	TGCGCCAGCAGTGGGACCCGGGACAGGGATGACTCTGGAAACACCATATATTTT	CASSGTRDRDDSGNTIYF
TRBD2	-	TRBJ2-3	TRBV2	TGTGCCAGCACAACCGCTAGCGGGGGGTTCACAGATACGCAGTATTTT	CASTTASGGFTDTQYF
-	few	TRBJ2-4	TRBV15	TGTGCCACCAGCAGAGTAGAAGGGGGGGCCAAAAACATTCAGTACTTC	CATSRVEGGAKNIQYF
-	-	TRBJ1-5	TRBV10-2	TGCGCCAGCAGCGGGGGTTACAATCAGCCCCAGCATTTT	CASSGGYNQPQHF
TRBD2	-	TRBJ2-5	TRBV5-1	TGCGCCAGCAGCTCAACAAGCGGGGGGGCAGAAGAGACCCAGTACTTC	CASSSTSGGAEETQYF
-	-	TRBJ2-1	TRBV6-5	TGTAGTGGGAGGGGGGACTACAATGAGCAGTTCTTC	CSGRGDYNEQFF
-	-	TRBJ2-1	TRBV27	TGTGCCAGCAGCCGCCGGGGGTCGGTTGAGCAGTTCTTC	CASSRRGSVEQFF
-	once	TRBJ2-7	TRBV19	TGTGCCAGTAGCTCCGGGACATTACCCTACGAGCAGTACTTC	CASSSGTLPYEQYF
-	-	TRBJ2-5	TRBV11-2	TGTGCCAGCAGCTTAGTGGGAGAGACCCAGTACTTC	CASSLVGETQYF
TRBD2	-	TRBJ2-3	TRBV29-1	TGCAGCGTTGAGGGCCTAGCGGGGACCTTCACAGATACGCAGTATTTT	CSVEGLAGTFTDTQYF
TRBD1	-	TRBJ1-3	TRBV30	TGTGCCTGGAGCGAACCGGGACAGGGAAACACCATATATTTT	CAWSEPGQGNTIYF
-	-	TRBJ2-7	TRBV10-1	TGCGCCAGCAGTGACAACTCCTACGAGCAGTACTTC	CASSDNSYEQYF
TRBD2	-	TRBJ2-1	TRBV4-3	TGCGCCAGCAGCCAAGATGGGACTAGCGGGGGGAATGAGCAGTTCTTC	CASSQDGTSGGNEQFF
TRBD2	-	TRBJ2-1	TRBV11-2	TGTGCCAGCAGCACGGGGCTAGCGGACAATGAGCAGTTCTTC	CASSTGLADNEQFF
TRBD2	-	TRBJ2-1	TRBV4-1	TGCGCCAGCAGCCAAATCCCCTATTTAGCGGGGGGCCACAATGAGCAGTTCTTC	CASSQIPYLAGGHNEQFF
-	-	TRBJ1-2	TRBV5-6	TGTGCCAGCAGCTGGGGATTGAAGGGGGAGAACTATGGCTACACCTTC	CASSWGLKGENYGYTF
TRBD1	-	TRBJ1-2	TRBV4-1	TGCGCCAGCAGCCAGCCAAGGACAGGAATTAACTATGGCTACACCTTC	CASSQPRTGINYGYTF
-	-	TRBJ2-1	TRBV6-1	TGTGCCAGCAGTGAGAGGGGGGGGTACAATGAGCAGTTCTTC	CASSERGGYNEQFF
-	-	TRBJ1-1	TRBV15	TGTGCCACCAGCAGAGATAATGTCTACACTGAAGCTTTCTTT	CATSRDNVYTEAFF
-	-	TRBJ2-7	TRBV7-2	TGTGCCAGCAGAGACCGGGGAGGTTCCTACGAGCAGTACTTC	CASRDRGGSYEQYF
TRBD1	-	TRBJ1-2	TRBV28	TGTGCCAGCTCGTTACCCGCGGGACAGAACCCTAGAGCTAACTATGGCTACACCTTC	CASSLPAGQNPRANYGYTF
-	few	TRBJ1-2	TRBV6-6	TGTGCCAGCACCGAGGTCTTTAACTATGGCTACACCTTC	CASTEVFNYGYTF
-	-	TRBJ1-1	TRBV15	TGTGCCACCAGCAGTTCGGGGATCGAATTGGCTTTCTTT	CATSSSGIELAFF
-	-	TRBJ1-6	TRBV4-1	TGCGCCAGCAGCTCACAGGGCCCGAGCTCCTATAATTCACCCCTCCACTTT	CASSSQGPSSYNSPLHF
TRBD1	-	TRBJ2-7	TRBV4-3	TGCGCCAGCAGCCCTGGACAGGGCGCAGCCTACGAGCAGTACTTC	CASSPGQGAAYEQYF
-	-	TRBJ2-7	TRBV7-8	TGTGCCAGCAGCTTATTCCCCGGGCGTTCCTACGAGCAGTACTTC	CASSLFPGRSYEQYF